What follows are 29 T cell receptor beta chains derived from one specimen sequenced in a study of blood T cell repertoires in COVID-19. Here immunoSEQ multiplex PCR was the method, and the copy in TCRdb shows in-frame clones only, minus some. In the table there are about 300,000 clones, roughly nine tenths of which are singletons. What was sequenced was PBMCs or T cells enriched from blood (not recorded which). The receptors derive from a woman aged 25 to 45 who had recovered from COVID-19.

This sequence joins TRBV12-3 or TRBV12-4 and TRBJ1-1; tentatively, D is TRBD1 (5 bases). V was trimmed by 2 bases and J by 11 bases, leaving 12 bases between them. This CDR3 contains 12 residues. This CDR3 is CASSLFRVAAFF. The CDR3 nucleotides read TGTGCCAGCAGTTTATTCAGGGTGGCCGCTTTCTTT.

The V call is TRBV19, the J call TRBJ1-2; D call uncertain. The CDR3 covers 14 residues. V was cut by 4 bases and J by 0 bases, with 9 bases left in between. CDR1 is LNHDA, CDR2 SQIVND, per germline (reference sequence). The CDR3 coding sequence is TGTGCCAGTAGTACGGGAGTGGCTAACTATGGCTACACCTTC. Translated, it gives CASSTGVANYGYTF.

The chain is built from TRBV2 and TRBJ2-1; 7 bases align to TRBD2. Germline V lookup: CDR1 SNHLY, CDR2 FYNNEI. Germline trimming cut 11 bases from V and 6 bases from J; bases unmatched to any gene: 10. The length of the CDR3 is 13 residues. DNA for the CDR3: TGTGCCGGCCGGGACTACAGCCTCAATGAGCAGTTCTTC. Its protein is CAGRDYSLNEQFF.

The V call is TRBV18, the J call TRBJ1-2; 9 nucleotides align to TRBD1. V trimming: 2 bases; J trimming: 2 bases; junction bases outside the gene matches: 3. The length of the CDR3 is 15 residues. Germline CDR1 KGHSH, CDR2 LQKENI. The CDR3 DNA follows: TGTGCCAGCTCACCATTACAGGGGGCGAACTATGGCTACACCTTC. Residues: CASSPLQGANYGYTF.

J is TRBJ1-2 and V is TRBV5-6; 9 nucleotides agree with TRBD1. In germline, CDR1 is SGHDT, CDR2 YYEEEE. V was clipped by 0 bases and J by 8 bases; unmatched bases: 8. This CDR3 spans 15 amino acids. As DNA, the CDR3 is TGTGCCAGCAGCTTGGTCGGGAGGGACAGGGTCGGCTACACCTTC. Amino acids: CASSLVGRDRVGYTF.

The chain employs TRBV2 and TRBJ2-5; TRBD2 might be the D (6 bases). This CDR3 has 18 amino acids. Germline V gives CDR1 SNHLY, CDR2 FYNNEI. Deletions cut 5 bases from V and 5 bases from J, with 27 bases between. The CDR3 loop is CASSPKTRGRDYGETQYF. CDR3 sequence (DNA): TGTGCCAGCAGTCCCAAGACACGGGGGAGAGATTATGGGGAGACCCAGTACTTC. Drawing the rest from reference TRBV2 and TRBJ2-5, the complete variable domain is EPEVTQTPSHQVTQMGQEVILRCVPISNHLYFYWYRQILGQKVEFLVSFYNNEISEKSEIFDDQFSVERPDGSNFTLKIRSTKLEDSAMYFCASSPKTRGRDYGETQYFGPGTRLLVL.

CDR3 residues: CASMAGWTGELFF. CDR3 DNA sequence: TGTGCCAGTATGGCAGGGTGGACCGGGGAGCTGTTTTTT. The chain employs TRBV19 and TRBJ2-2; a possible D gene is TRBD1 (5 bases). In germline, CDR1 is LNHDA, CDR2 SQIVND (reference sequence). V was shortened by 7 bases and J by 5 bases, with 11 bases between the two germline ends. This CDR3 region has 13 residues.

This chain joins TRBV9 and TRBJ2-3, with 11 bases lining up with TRBD2. The CDR3 has 16 residues. Germline CDR1 reads SGDLS; CDR2 reads YYNGEE. V was pared by 4 bases and J by 6 bases, with 10 bases of the junction left unmatched. The CDR3 is CASSSSSGGALDTQYF. The CDR3 DNA reads as TGTGCCAGCAGCTCCAGTAGCGGGGGGGCTTTGGATACGCAGTATTTT.

The CDR3 loop reads CASRETGRVRTEAFF. DNA of the CDR3: TGTGCCAGCAGGGAAACAGGAAGGGTGAGGACTGAAGCTTTCTTT. The rearrangement links TRBV27 to TRBJ1-1; a weak D match, TRBD1 (5 bases). The V end was cut by 6 bases, the J end by 5 bases, with 19 bases between. The CDR3 is 15 residues long. Germline-derived CDR1 and CDR2 are MNHEY and SMNVEV (reference sequence).

V gene TRBV7-3 combines with J gene TRBJ1-2; D gene ambiguous. The CDR3 runs 14 residues. Germline-derived CDR1 and CDR2 are SGHTA and FQGTGA. V dropped 5 bases and J dropped 7 bases, with 17 bases sitting between them. The CDR3 sequence is CASSPAGESSGYTF. The CDR3, as DNA: TGTGCCAGCAGCCCCGCCGGGGAGAGTAGTGGCTACACCTTC.

The rearrangement links TRBV13 to TRBJ2-6; TRBD2 aligns across 9 bases. The V segment lost 4 bases and the J segment 4 bases; nucleotides outside the gene matches: 2. Germline V gives CDR1 PRHDT, CDR2 FYEKMQ (reference sequence). The CDR3 is 15 residues long. The DNA for the CDR3 is TGTGCCAGCAGCTCGCGGGGGGGCGGGGCCAACGTCCTGACTTTC. Amino acids: CASSSRGGGANVLTF.

The V gene is TRBV19, the J gene TRBJ1-5, with D unresolved. Per germline, CDR1 LNHDA and CDR2 SQIVND (reference sequence). The CDR3 has 15 residues. Trimming took off 3 bases at V and 0 bases at J, with 9 bases between the two ends. CDR3 sequence (DNA): TGTGCCAGTAGTATTGTGGGCAGTAGCAATCAGCCCCAGCATTTT. As protein: CASSIVGSSNQPQHF.

This rearrangement joins TRBV28 to TRBJ1-5; D gene uncertain. This CDR3 contains 15 residues. CDR1 MDHEN and CDR2 SYDVKM come from the germline V gene. The V end was cut by 2 bases, the J end by 5 bases, with 13 bases between. This CDR3 is CASSLGGSGYQPQHF. CDR3 DNA: TGTGCCAGCAGTTTAGGTGGGTCAGGATATCAGCCCCAGCATTTT.

CDR3 in amino acids: CASSLDRGGTEAFF. In DNA, the CDR3 is TGTGCCAGCAGCTTAGATCGCGGGGGGACTGAAGCTTTCTTT. The chain has TRBV11-2 and TRBJ1-1; D is perhaps TRBD1 (5 bases). The CDR3 length is 14 residues. Trimming took 0 bases from V and 5 from J, leaving 10 bases between them. CDR1 and CDR2 from the germline V gene are SGHAT and FQNNGV.

The rearrangement links TRBV6-5 to TRBJ1-2; D might be TRBD1 (5 bases). The CDR3 is made up of 13 amino acids. Germline CDR1 and CDR2: MNHEY and SVGAGI. V was pared by 6 bases and J by 4 bases, with 12 bases between. This CDR3 reads CASRESGGYGYTF. The CDR3 DNA is TGTGCCAGCAGGGAGAGCGGGGGCTATGGCTACACCTTC.

The table lists this clone with a count of one. The J gene is TRBJ1-5, the V gene TRBV19; 7 bases map to TRBD1. The CDR3 loop spans 15 amino acids. CDR1 and CDR2 (germline): LNHDA, SQIVND (reference sequence). The ends lost 5 bases at V and 4 bases at J; junction bases unmatched: 8. The CDR3 nucleotides are TGTGCCAGTAGTCCAGGGGGGACACCAAATCAGCCCCAGCATTTT. This gives the protein CASSPGGTPNQPQHF.

The chain employs TRBV7-8 and TRBJ2-5, with TRBD2 matching 10 bases. CDR3 size: 15 residues. Losses at the gene ends were 5 bases for V and 5 bases for J; bases not matched to a gene: 8. Germline lookup yields CDR1 SGHVS and CDR2 FQNEAQ. The CDR3 region is CASSPPLAGDETQYF. In nucleotides, the CDR3 is TGTGCCAGCAGCCCCCCTCTAGCGGGGGATGAGACCCAGTACTTC.

J is TRBJ2-3 and V is TRBV7-8, with 8 positions matching TRBD2. CDR1 and CDR2 from the germline V gene are SGHVS and FQNEAQ. The junction had 4 bases not matched to a gene; V was cut back by 3 bases and J by 2 bases. The CDR3 runs 15 residues. Written as DNA, the CDR3 is TGTGCCAGCAGCTTTGAGCGGGGGAACACAGATACGCAGTATTTT. Translation: CASSFERGNTDTQYF.

The chain is built from TRBV7-9 and TRBJ2-7; TRBD2 matches at 8 bases. The length of the CDR3 is 13 residues. Germline CDR1 reads SEHNR; CDR2 reads FQNEAQ (reference sequence). V dropped 4 bases and J dropped 2; count of bases not matched to a gene: 1. The chain's CDR3 is CASSSGLAYEQYF. The CDR3 DNA is TGTGCCAGCAGCTCGGGACTAGCCTACGAGCAGTACTTC. The full variable domain, completed using reference TRBV7-9 and TRBJ2-7, is DTGVSQNPRHKITKRGQNVTFRCDPISEHNRLYWYRQTLGQGPEFLTYFQNEAQLEKSRLLSDRFSAERPKGSFSTLEIQRTEQGDSAMYLCASSSGLAYEQYFGPGTRLTVT.

This chain links TRBV11-3 with TRBJ1-6; D is unclear. V gave up 6 bases and J gave up 8 bases, with 20 bases separating them. Germline V gene data show CDR1 as SGHNT and CDR2 as YENEEA. This CDR3 region has 16 residues. The CDR3 protein is CASRGIRGRTYSPLHF. CDR3 nucleotide sequence: TGTGCCAGCAGGGGCATCCGTGGCAGAACCTATTCACCCCTCCACTTT.

This clone was counted a few times. This sequence joins TRBV12-3 or TRBV12-4 and TRBJ1-5; no clear D. The V end was cut by 2 bases, the J end by 5 bases, with 7 bases between. The CDR3 covers 13 residues. The CDR3 loop reads CASSLNFDQPQHF. CDR3 nucleotide sequence: TGTGCCAGCAGTTTAAATTTCGATCAGCCCCAGCATTTT.

This clone turned up a few times. The J gene is TRBJ2-2, the V gene TRBV11-3, with unresolved D. CDR1 and CDR2 from the germline V gene are SGHNT and YENEEA. The germline V and J ends were trimmed by 5 bases and 7 bases, with 11 bases remaining between them. The CDR3 has 13 residues. Here the CDR3 reads CASSQSRIGELFF. CDR3 bases: TGTGCCAGCAGCCAGTCCCGAATCGGGGAGCTGTTTTTT. Based on the CDR3 plus reference TRBV11-3 and TRBJ2-2, the full variable domain is EAGVVQSPRYKIIEKKQPVAFWCNPISGHNTLYWYLQNLGQGPELLIRYENEEAVDDSQLPKDRFSAERLKGVDSTLKIQPAELGDSAVYLCASSQSRIGELFFGEGSRLTVL.

CDR3 residues: CASSLEGADQPQHF. Written as DNA, the CDR3 is TGTGCCAGCAGCTTGGAGGGGGCCGATCAGCCCCAGCATTTT. This chain uses TRBV5-4 with TRBJ1-5; TRBD1 matches 7 bases. V lost 0 bases and J lost 5; bases outside the gene matches: 2. CDR1 SGHNT and CDR2 YYREEE come from the germline V gene (reference sequence). This CDR3 spans 14 amino acids.

The chain joins TRBV2 to TRBJ1-4; 9 nucleotides match TRBD1. The CDR3 is 15 amino acids. V trimming: 1 base; J trimming: 11 bases; junction bases outside the gene matches: 8. Germline V gives CDR1 SNHLY, CDR2 FYNNEI. The CDR3 sequence is CASSEVGQGLWKLFF. CDR3 nucleotide sequence: TGTGCCAGCAGTGAAGTCGGACAGGGGTTGTGGAAACTGTTTTTT.

The chain has TRBV5-6 and TRBJ1-2; D is perhaps TRBD1 (6 bases). CDR3 length: 15 amino acids. With 0 bases removed from V and 7 bases from J, the gap between germline ends came to 16 bases. The V gene's germline CDR1 is SGHDT and CDR2 YYEEEE. The CDR3 is CASSLVVETGSGYTF. DNA of the CDR3: TGTGCCAGCAGCTTGGTAGTTGAAACAGGGAGTGGCTACACCTTC.

The genes are TRBV4-3 and TRBJ2-1; 9 bases match TRBD2. Trimming at V came to 1 base and at J to 12 bases, leaving 10 bases not matched to a gene. The germline CDR1 and CDR2 sequences are LGHNA and YSLEER. This CDR3 comprises 15 residues. CDR3 in amino acids: CASSQVASGAARQFF. CDR3 nucleotides: TGCGCCAGCAGCCAAGTTGCTAGCGGGGCCGCGCGGCAGTTCTTC.

The sample holds a few counts of this clone. The CDR3 reads CASSPGGFGNEQFF. The CDR3 DNA is TGTGCCAGCAGCCCCGGGGGGTTTGGCAATGAGCAGTTCTTC. V and J are TRBV7-8 and TRBJ2-1; 7 bases are a match to TRBD2. The germline gives CDR1 SGHVS, CDR2 FQNEAQ. The V gene end was trimmed by 5 bases and the J gene end by 6 bases; junction bases not matched to a gene: 7. The CDR3 is 14 amino acids.

The chain joins TRBV19 to TRBJ2-1, with a possible D match to TRBD2 (6 bases). Trimming pared 5 bases from V and 10 bases from J, leaving 18 bases between. This CDR3 has 14 amino acids. Germline values: CDR1 LNHDA, CDR2 SQIVND (reference sequence). This CDR3 reads CASSLRLDPVEQFF. The CDR3 DNA follows: TGTGCCAGTAGTCTACGACTAGATCCGGTCGAGCAGTTCTTC. Variable domain in full (rest from reference TRBV19 and TRBJ2-1): DGGITQSPKYLFRKEGQNVTLSCEQNLNHDAMYWYRQDPGQGLRLIYYSQIVNDFQKGDIAEGYSVSREKKESFPLTVTSAQKNPTAFYLCASSLRLDPVEQFFGPGTRLTVL.

The chain uses TRBV15 and TRBJ1-1; TRBD1 might be the D (5 bases). This CDR3 comprises 14 residues. Germline values: CDR1 LNHNV, CDR2 YYDKDF (reference sequence). The V end lost 8 bases, the J end lost 0 bases, and 13 bases lay between the germline ends. CDR3 DNA: TGTGCCACCGAGCAGGGTAGGATGAACACTGAAGCTTTCTTT. It encodes CATEQGRMNTEAFF.